A single sample gave rise to the 6 T cell receptor beta chains below, sequenced in a study of control samples from healthy donors and cancer patients (TCRdb year 2020). Libraries were built with the immunoSEQ multiplex PCR assay. TCRdb limited this immuneACCESS table to in-frame rearrangements with V and J called. A share of clones is missing; checked studies link under half to unresolved V genes, and the rest is unexplained. In all, the sample holds about 150,000 clones, and around 95% of those were seen once. The ten largest account for approximately 5.7% of the sample. Specimen: blood. The source is a man aged 35 to 55 in good health.

The rearrangement uses TRBV27 and TRBJ1-4; perhaps TRBD1 as D (6 bases). The CDR3 runs 15 residues. V lost 5 bases and J lost 8, with 18 bases in between. From germline, CDR1 is MNHEY and CDR2 SMNVEV (reference sequence). CDR3 nucleotides: TGTGCCAGCAGTCGAAAACAGGGCTTGGGCGAAAAACTGTTTTTT. Translated: CASSRKQGLGEKLFF.

The chain links TRBV5-5 to TRBJ1-2; no reliable D call. Germline assignment: CDR1 SGHKS and CDR2 YYEKEE (reference sequence). The V and J ends lost 0 bases and 0 bases respectively, with 9 bases between them. The CDR3 contains 15 residues. CDR3 loop: CASSLGWGPNYGYTF. The CDR3 nucleotides read TGTGCCAGCAGCTTGGGTTGGGGTCCTAACTATGGCTACACCTTC. The full variable domain, completed using reference TRBV5-5 and TRBJ1-2, is DAGVTQSPTHLIKTRGQQVTLRCSPISGHKSVSWYQQVLGQGPQFIFQYYEKEERGRGNFPDRFSARQFPNYSSELNVNALLLGDSALYLCASSLGWGPNYGYTFGSGTRLTVV.

The chain employs TRBV5-5 and TRBJ1-2, with 7 positions matching TRBD1. The CDR3 is 12 residues long. Trimming cost V 2 bases and J 7 bases; bases outside gene matches: 2. Germline V gives CDR1 SGHKS, CDR2 YYEKEE (reference sequence). CDR3 DNA sequence: TGTGCCAGCAGCTTTGACAGGGCTGGCTACACCTTC. Translating it yields CASSFDRAGYTF.

This chain connects TRBV7-9 to TRBJ1-2, with TRBD1 matching over 7 bases. CDR1 is SEHNR and CDR2 is FQNEAQ in the germline V gene (reference sequence). The CDR3 loop spans 14 amino acids. V gave up 4 bases and J gave up 6 bases; unmatched junction bases: 8. The DNA for the CDR3 is TGTGCCAGCAGCTCCCCGGGACAGATGCATGGCTACACCTTC. It specifies CASSSPGQMHGYTF.

The chain recombines TRBV7-8 with TRBJ2-3; weak D call: TRBD2 (6 bases). The CDR3 contains 17 residues. The V gene's germline CDR1 is SGHVS and CDR2 FQNEAQ. The V and J ends lost 5 bases and 4 bases respectively, with 22 bases between them. The CDR3 region is CASSQMRDPFRADTQYF. The DNA for the CDR3 is TGTGCCAGCAGCCAGATGCGGGACCCTTTTAGAGCAGATACGCAGTATTTT.

The chain uses TRBV2 and TRBJ1-2; D remains unclear. The V end was cut by 4 bases, the J end by 5 bases, with 11 bases between. Per the germline V gene, CDR1 is SNHLY and CDR2 is FYNNEI. This CDR3 spans 13 amino acids. Here the CDR3 reads CASSGVAAYGYTF. CDR3 DNA: TGTGCCAGCAGTGGGGTGGCAGCATATGGCTACACCTTC.